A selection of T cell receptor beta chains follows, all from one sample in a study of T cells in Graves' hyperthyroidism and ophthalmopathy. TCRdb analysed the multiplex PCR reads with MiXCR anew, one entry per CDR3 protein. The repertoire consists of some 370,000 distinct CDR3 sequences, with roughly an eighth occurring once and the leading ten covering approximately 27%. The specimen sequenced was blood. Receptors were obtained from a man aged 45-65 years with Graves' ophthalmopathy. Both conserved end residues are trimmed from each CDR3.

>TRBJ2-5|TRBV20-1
SAWTGESETQY
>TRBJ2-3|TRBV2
ASVGGAGRVTDTQY
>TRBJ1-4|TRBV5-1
ASSSLTGSNEKLF
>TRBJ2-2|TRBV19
GSRAGEQNTGELF
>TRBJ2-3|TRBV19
ASSIVARGPTDTQY
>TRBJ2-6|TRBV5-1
ASSLELAGFFGANVLT
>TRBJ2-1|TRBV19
ASSRILAGGRSLRNEQF
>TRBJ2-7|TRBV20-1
SASGEGAAEQY
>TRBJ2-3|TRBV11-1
ASSLSGRGADTQY
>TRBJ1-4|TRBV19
ASKGRGTINEKLF
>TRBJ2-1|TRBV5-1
ASSLIPASGRSYNEQF
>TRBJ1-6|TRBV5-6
ASSLRQGRHNSPLH
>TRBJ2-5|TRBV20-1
SANWDRSIKETQY
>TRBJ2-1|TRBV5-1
ASSYGLASYNEQF
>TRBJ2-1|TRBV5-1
ASSLGSRGIYNEQF
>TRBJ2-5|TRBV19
ASSYRFTEEEETQY
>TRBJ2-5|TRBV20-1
SARISGRETQY
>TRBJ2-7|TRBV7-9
ASSPTAGEQY
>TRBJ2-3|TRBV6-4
ASSDTGRADTDTQY